A selection of T cell receptor beta chains follows, all from one sample in a study of multiple sclerosis patients with progressive multifocal leukoencephalopathy. Here immunoSEQ multiplex PCR was the method, and the copy in TCRdb shows in-frame clones only, minus some. The data show about 30,000 clones, with roughly 87% seen just once and around 2.9% held by the top ten. The sequencing here drew on PBMCs, taken from a patient treated with natalizumab. Receptors originate from a human donor with progressive multifocal leukoencephalopathy. Each CDR3 is given with its conserved first and last residue. A D gene is named only where the DNA matches it firmly. Not all rows give a size; the values are once, few, many and, for expanded clones, a class.

clone size | CDR3 length | J gene | V gene | D gene | CDR3 protein | CDR3 DNA
- | 19 | TRBJ2-1 | TRBV7-2 | TRBD2 | CASSLILGGTSVSYNEQFF | TGTGCCAGCAGCTTAATTTTGGGAGGAACTAGCGTTTCCTACAATGAGCAGTTCTTC
- | 15 | TRBJ1-2 | TRBV5-1 | - | CASSLDTGLSYGYTF | TGCGCCAGCAGCCTAGATACAGGGTTGAGCTATGGCTACACCTTC
- | 13 | TRBJ1-1 | TRBV7-2 | TRBD1 | CASSQGGPAEAFF | TGTGCCAGCAGCCAGGGGGGGCCGGCTGAAGCTTTCTTT
- | 15 | TRBJ1-3 | TRBV5-6 | TRBD1 | CASSPTGASGNTIYF | TGTGCCAGCAGCCCGACAGGGGCAAGCGGGAACACCATATATTTT
- | 13 | TRBJ1-3 | TRBV29-1 | - | CSVKSTSGNTIYF | TGCAGCGTTAAGTCGACCTCTGGAAACACCATATATTTT
- | 18 | TRBJ2-1 | TRBV5-5 | TRBD2 | CASSLVSALAGAGNEQFF | TGTGCCAGCAGCTTGGTTAGTGCTCTAGCGGGAGCCGGCAATGAGCAGTTCTTC
- | 14 | TRBJ1-4 | TRBV7-7 | - | CASSLGAGNEKLFF | TGTGCCAGCAGCTTAGGGGCAGGGAACGAAAAACTGTTTTTT
- | 14 | TRBJ2-7 | TRBV30 | TRBD1 | CAWSPGQGTYEQYF | TGTGCCTGGAGCCCGGGACAGGGGACCTACGAGCAGTACTTC
- | 17 | TRBJ2-1 | TRBV19 | TRBD2 | CASMGLAGLSSYNEQFF | TGTGCCAGTATGGGACTAGCGGGACTCAGCTCCTACAATGAGCAGTTCTTC
- | 14 | TRBJ2-1 | TRBV5-1 | TRBD2 | CASSSLAGSNEQFF | TGCGCCAGCAGCTCCCTAGCGGGAAGCAATGAGCAGTTCTTC
- | 13 | TRBJ1-2 | TRBV19 | - | CASRERGADGYTF | TGTGCCAGTAGGGAACGGGGCGCCGATGGCTACACCTTC
- | 18 | TRBJ2-1 | TRBV25-1 | TRBD2 | CASSEYSRTSGQMDEQFF | TGTGCCAGCAGTGAATATTCACGAACTAGCGGTCAAATGGATGAGCAGTTCTTC
- | 20 | TRBJ1-5 | TRBV15 | - | CATSRDPRGLRGAGNQPQHF | TGTGCCACCAGCAGAGATCCCCGGGGTCTGAGGGGGGCTGGCAATCAGCCCCAGCATTTT
- | 14 | TRBJ2-4 | TRBV28 | - | CAIRAPLAKNIQYF | TGTGCCATCCGGGCGCCACTAGCCAAAAACATTCAGTACTTC
- | 13 | TRBJ2-3 | TRBV5-4 | - | CASSSDPPDTQYF | TGTGCCAGCAGCTCCGATCCCCCAGATACGCAGTATTTT
- | 13 | TRBJ1-1 | TRBV10-3 | - | CASKASQNTEAFF | TGTGCCAGCAAAGCCAGCCAGAACACTGAAGCTTTCTTT
once | 15 | TRBJ2-1 | TRBV5-5 | - | CASSLRDNSYNEQFF | TGTGCCAGCAGCCTGCGGGACAACTCCTACAATGAGCAGTTCTTC
- | 13 | TRBJ2-7 | TRBV6-5 | - | CASSYSDSYEQYF | TGTGCCAGCAGTTACTCGGACTCCTACGAGCAGTACTTC
- | 14 | TRBJ2-7 | TRBV7-2 | - | CASSLGGRSYEQYF | TGTGCCAGCAGCTTAGGGGGGCGCTCCTACGAGCAGTACTTC
- | 15 | TRBJ1-4 | TRBV7-2 | TRBD1 | CASSSISGGGEKLFF | TGTGCCAGCAGCTCCATCTCAGGGGGCGGTGAAAAACTGTTTTTT
- | 12 | TRBJ1-5 | TRBV19 | TRBD1 | CASSTGQGALHF | TGTGCCAGTAGTACGGGACAGGGGGCACTGCATTTT
- | 13 | TRBJ2-7 | TRBV27 | TRBD2 | CASSLGLAREQYF | TGTGCCAGCAGTTTAGGACTAGCTCGCGAGCAGTACTTC
- | 14 | TRBJ2-1 | TRBV11-2 | - | CASSWRGVYNEQFF | TGTGCCAGCAGCTGGCGCGGGGTCTACAATGAGCAGTTCTTC
- | 14 | TRBJ1-1 | TRBV6-5 | TRBD1 | CASRQGTGNTEAFF | TGTGCCAGCAGACAGGGGACAGGGAACACTGAAGCTTTCTTT
once | 14 | TRBJ2-6 | TRBV30 | - | CAWGWGSGANVLTF | TGTGCCTGGGGGTGGGGTTCTGGGGCCAACGTCCTGACTTTC
- | 16 | TRBJ2-3 | TRBV6-4 | - | CASSDSFGGPTDTQYF | TGTGCCAGCAGTGACTCGTTTGGAGGACCCACAGATACGCAGTATTTT
- | 14 | TRBJ1-5 | TRBV7-9 | TRBD1 | CASSEDRVRQPQHF | TGTGCCAGCAGCGAGGACAGGGTAAGGCAGCCCCAGCATTTT
- | 16 | TRBJ2-7 | TRBV5-1 | TRBD2 | CASSLTRTSGTYEQYF | TGCGCCAGCAGCTTGACCCGGACTAGCGGGACCTACGAGCAGTACTTC
once | 14 | TRBJ2-7 | TRBV5-4 | TRBD1 | CASSLEGQGYEQYF | TGTGCCAGCAGCTTGGAGGGACAGGGTTACGAGCAGTACTTC
- | 14 | TRBJ1-5 | TRBV19 | - | CASSIMRGDQPQHF | TGTGCCAGTAGTATCATGCGGGGTGATCAGCCCCAGCATTTT
- | 14 | TRBJ1-1 | TRBV30 | - | CAWSVCRARTEAFF | TGTGCCTGGAGTGTATGTAGGGCTAGGACTGAAGCTTTCTTT
- | 15 | TRBJ1-4 | TRBV7-6 | - | CASSSLTFGDEKLFF | TGTGCCAGCAGCTCCCTGACATTCGGGGATGAAAAACTGTTTTTT
- | 15 | TRBJ2-1 | TRBV11-2 | TRBD2 | CASSLVVLAGGEQFF | TGTGCCAGCAGCTTAGTTGTTCTAGCGGGGGGTGAGCAGTTCTTC